The entry that follows covers one TCR beta chain sequence. This entry belongs to a study of blood T cell repertoires in COVID-19. The CDR3 loop spans 14 amino acids. From germline, CDR1 is MNHEY and CDR2 SMNVEV (reference sequence). V dropped 5 bases and J dropped 5; count of bases not matched to a gene: 6. TCRdb's copy holds only in-frame clones and misses some; the assay was immunoSEQ multiplex PCR. This table has tens of thousands of clones, roughly 70% appearing once. The V call is TRBV27, the J call TRBJ2-7, with TRBD2 identical over 10 bases. This receptor was obtained from a woman aged 55-69 years in a cohort sampled during active or convalescent COVID-19. The sequencing sample was made of peripheral blood. The CDR3 reads CASSPLAGSHEQYF. CDR3 DNA: TGTGCCAGCAGTCCACTAGCGGGGAGCCACGAGCAGTACTTC.